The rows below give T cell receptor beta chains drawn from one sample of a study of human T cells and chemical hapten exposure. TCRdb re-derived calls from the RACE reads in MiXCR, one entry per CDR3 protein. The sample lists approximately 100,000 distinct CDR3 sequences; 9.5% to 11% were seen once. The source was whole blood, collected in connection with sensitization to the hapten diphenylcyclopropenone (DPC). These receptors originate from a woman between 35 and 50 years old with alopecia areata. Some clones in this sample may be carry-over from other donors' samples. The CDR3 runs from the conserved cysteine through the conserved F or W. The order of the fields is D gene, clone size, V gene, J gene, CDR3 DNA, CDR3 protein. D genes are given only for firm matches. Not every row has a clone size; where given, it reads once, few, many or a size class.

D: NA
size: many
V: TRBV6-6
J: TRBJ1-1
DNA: TGTGCCAGCAGCCCACAGGGAAGAGCTTTCTTT
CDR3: CASSPQGRAFF

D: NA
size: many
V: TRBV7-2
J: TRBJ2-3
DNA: TGTGCCAGCAGCTCCGACACCCGTAGCACAGATACGCAGTATTTT
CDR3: CASSSDTRSTDTQYF

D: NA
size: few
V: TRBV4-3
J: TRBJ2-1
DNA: TGCGCCAGCAGCCAAGCTGTCGGGACCAGCTCCTACAATGAGCAGTTCTTC
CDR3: CASSQAVGTSSYNEQFF

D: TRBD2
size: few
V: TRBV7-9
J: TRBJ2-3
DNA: TGTGCCAGCACCGGACTAGCGGGGGGGTCGGATACGCAGTATTTT
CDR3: CASTGLAGGSDTQYF

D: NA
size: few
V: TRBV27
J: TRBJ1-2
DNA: TGTGCCAGCAGGTCCGGACAGTCATATGGCTACACCTTC
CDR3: CASRSGQSYGYTF

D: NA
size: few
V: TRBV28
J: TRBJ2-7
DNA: TGTGCCAGCAGGCCCTGGGGGGCCAAGCAGTACTTC
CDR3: CASRPWGAKQYF

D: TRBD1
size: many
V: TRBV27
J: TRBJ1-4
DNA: TGTGCCAGCAGTCAACAACAGGGGGCGGGTGAAAAACTGTTTTTT
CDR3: CASSQQQGAGEKLFF

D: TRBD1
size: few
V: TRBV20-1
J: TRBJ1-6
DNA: TGCAGTGCTAGATTACAGGGGGCAAACGATTCACCCCTCCACTTT
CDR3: CSARLQGANDSPLHF

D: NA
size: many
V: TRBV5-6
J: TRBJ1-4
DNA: TGTGCCAGCAGCTTCGGGGCGGACGAAAAACTGTTTTTT
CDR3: CASSFGADEKLFF

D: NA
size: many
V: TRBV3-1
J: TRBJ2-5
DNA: TGTGCCAGCAGACAAACGAGAGAAGAGACCCAGTACTTC
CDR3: CASRQTREETQYF

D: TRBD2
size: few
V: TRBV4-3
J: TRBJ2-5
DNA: TGCGCCAGCAGCCTAACCGGTACTAGCGGGAGAGAGACCCAGTACTTC
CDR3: CASSLTGTSGRETQYF

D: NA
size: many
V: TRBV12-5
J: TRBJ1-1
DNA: TGTGCTAGTACGTGGGGGAATACTGAAGCTTTCTTT
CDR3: CASTWGNTEAFF

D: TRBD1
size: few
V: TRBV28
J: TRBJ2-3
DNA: TGTGCCAGCAGCTCGACAGGGAGAAGGGATACGCAGTATTTT
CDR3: CASSSTGRRDTQYF

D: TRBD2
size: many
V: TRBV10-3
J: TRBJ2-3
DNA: TGTGCCATCAGTGAGGGGACTAGCAACACAGATACGCAGTATTTT
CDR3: CAISEGTSNTDTQYF

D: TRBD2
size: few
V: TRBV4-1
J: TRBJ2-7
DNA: TGCGCCAGCAGCGAGGGACTAGCGGGTTCCTACGAGCAGTACTTC
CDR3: CASSEGLAGSYEQYF

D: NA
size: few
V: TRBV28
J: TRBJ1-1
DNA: TGTGCCAGCAGTGAACCTACCTCGTCCACTGAAGCTTTCTTT
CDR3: CASSEPTSSTEAFF

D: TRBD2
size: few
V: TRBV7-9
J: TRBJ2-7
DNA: TGTGCCAGCAGCGGGACTAGCGTTTCCTACGAGCAGTACTTC
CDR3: CASSGTSVSYEQYF

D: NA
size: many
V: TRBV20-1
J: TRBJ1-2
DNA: TGCAGTGCTAGGGTGGACATCATTAACTATGGCTACACCTTC
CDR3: CSARVDIINYGYTF

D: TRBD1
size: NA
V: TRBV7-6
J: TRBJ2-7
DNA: TGTGCCAGCAGCATCGGACAGGGGGCAAGGGAGCAGTACTTC
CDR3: CASSIGQGAREQYF

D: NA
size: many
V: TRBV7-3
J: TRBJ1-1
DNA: TGTGCCAGCAGCTTTGGCGGGCGGAACACTGAAGCTTTCTTT
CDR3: CASSFGGRNTEAFF

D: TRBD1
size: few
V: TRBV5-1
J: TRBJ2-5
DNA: TGCGCCAGCAGCTTGGACAGGGGGCATAGGGAGACCCAGTACTTC
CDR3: CASSLDRGHRETQYF

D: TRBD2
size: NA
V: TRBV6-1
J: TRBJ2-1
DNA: TGTGCCAGCAGTGGAAAACAGGGACTAGCGGGGGGACCCTTCTACAATGAGCAGTTCTTC
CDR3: CASSGKQGLAGGPFYNEQFF

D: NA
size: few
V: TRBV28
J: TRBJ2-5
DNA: TGTGCCACCGGGGGACGGTCTGCCCGAGAGACCCAGTACTTC
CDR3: CATGGRSARETQYF

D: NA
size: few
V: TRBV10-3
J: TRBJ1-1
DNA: TGTGCTATCCGGGGGGTCACTGAAGCTTTCTTT
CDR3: CAIRGVTEAFF

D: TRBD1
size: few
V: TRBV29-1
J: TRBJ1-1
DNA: TGCAGCGTGGGGACAGGTGTAAACACTGAAGCTTTCTTT
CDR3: CSVGTGVNTEAFF

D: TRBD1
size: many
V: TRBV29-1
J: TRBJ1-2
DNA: TGCAGCGTTGGTGAGGGGGCCCACCGTGGCTACACCTTC
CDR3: CSVGEGAHRGYTF

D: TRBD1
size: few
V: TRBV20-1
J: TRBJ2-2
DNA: TGCAGTGCAAGTCCGGTGACAGGGGAACTAGGGGAGCTGTTTTTT
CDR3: CSASPVTGELGELFF

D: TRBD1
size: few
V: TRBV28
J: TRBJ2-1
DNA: TGTGCCAGCTCCCTAGTTGGACAGGGGTCCTACAATGAGCAGTTCTTC
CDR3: CASSLVGQGSYNEQFF

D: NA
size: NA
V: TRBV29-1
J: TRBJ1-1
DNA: TGCAGCGTTGGGGCCCCGGGGGGCGAGGCTTTCTTT
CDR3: CSVGAPGGEAFF

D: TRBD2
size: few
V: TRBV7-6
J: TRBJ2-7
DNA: TGTGCCAGCAGCTCGACTAGCGGGGGTCCCTACGAGCAGTACTTC
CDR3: CASSSTSGGPYEQYF

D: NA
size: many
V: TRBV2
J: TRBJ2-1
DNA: TGTGCCAGCGGGGGTAAAAGGGGCGGCTACAATGAGCAGTTCTTC
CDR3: CASGGKRGGYNEQFF

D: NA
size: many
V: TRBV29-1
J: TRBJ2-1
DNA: TGCAGCGCCCCCCTGGGTGAGCAGTTCTTC
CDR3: CSAPLGEQFF

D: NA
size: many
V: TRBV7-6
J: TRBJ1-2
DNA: TGTGCCAGCAGCCCAATCGTGCCGGCCAGGGCTAACTATGGCTACACCTTC
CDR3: CASSPIVPARANYGYTF

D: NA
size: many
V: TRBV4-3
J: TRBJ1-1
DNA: TGCGCCAGCAGCCAAGGTGATACAATGAACACTGAAGCTTTCTTT
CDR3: CASSQGDTMNTEAFF

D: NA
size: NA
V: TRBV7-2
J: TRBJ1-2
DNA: TGTGCCAGCAGCTGGACTCCCCGGGGCTATGGCTACACCTTC
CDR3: CASSWTPRGYGYTF

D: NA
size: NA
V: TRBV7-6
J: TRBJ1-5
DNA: TGTGCCAGCAGTATCAGGGAGAATCAGCCCCAGCATTTT
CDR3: CASSIRENQPQHF

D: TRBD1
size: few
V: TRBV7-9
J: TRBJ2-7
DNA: TGTGCCAGCAGCCAGGGGGACTCCTACGAGCAGTACTTC
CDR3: CASSQGDSYEQYF

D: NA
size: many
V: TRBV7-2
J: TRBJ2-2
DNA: TGTGCCAGCAGCTTAGCCCTTCGTGGCGGGGAGCTGTTTTTT
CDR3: CASSLALRGGELFF

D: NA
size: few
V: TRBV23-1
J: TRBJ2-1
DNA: TGCGCCAGCAGTCAAAGGGGTACTAGTGAGCAGTTCTTC
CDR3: CASSQRGTSEQFF

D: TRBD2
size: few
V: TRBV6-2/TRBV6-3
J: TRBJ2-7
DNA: TGTGCCAGCAGTGAACCCGGGACTAGCGGGAGGGCCCTCTACGAGCAGTACTTC
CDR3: CASSEPGTSGRALYEQYF

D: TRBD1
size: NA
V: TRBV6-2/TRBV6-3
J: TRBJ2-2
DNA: TGTGCCAGCAGTTACGGCCGGACAGGGGGCCGGACCGGGGAGCTGTTTTTT
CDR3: CASSYGRTGGRTGELFF

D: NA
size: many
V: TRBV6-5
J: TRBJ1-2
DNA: TGTGCCAGCAGTTACTCCCCCGGGCAGGGGAACTATGGCTACACCTTC
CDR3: CASSYSPGQGNYGYTF

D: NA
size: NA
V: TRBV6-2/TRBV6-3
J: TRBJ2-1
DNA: TGTGCCAGCAGTTACTCTTGGTCCTCGAGCTCCTACAATGAGCAGTTCTTC
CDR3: CASSYSWSSSSYNEQFF

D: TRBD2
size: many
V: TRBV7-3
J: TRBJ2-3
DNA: TGTGCCAGCAGCCTAGCGGGGCGGACAGATACGCAGTATTTT
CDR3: CASSLAGRTDTQYF

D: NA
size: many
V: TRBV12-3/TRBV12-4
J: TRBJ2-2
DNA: TGTGCCAGCAGTCAGGGGTACGGGGAGCTGTTTTTT
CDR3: CASSQGYGELFF

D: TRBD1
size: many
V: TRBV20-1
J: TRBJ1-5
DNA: TGCAGTTCTTGGACAGGGGAAAATCAGCCCCAGCATTTT
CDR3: CSSWTGENQPQHF

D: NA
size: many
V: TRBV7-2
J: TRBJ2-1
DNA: TGTGCCAGCAGCTCGTTGACCCCGCCCTACAATGAGCAGTTCTTC
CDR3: CASSSLTPPYNEQFF

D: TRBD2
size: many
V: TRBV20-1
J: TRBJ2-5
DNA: TGCAGTGCTAGCGGGACTAGCGGGGGGTTTCAAGAGACCCAGTACTTC
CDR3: CSASGTSGGFQETQYF

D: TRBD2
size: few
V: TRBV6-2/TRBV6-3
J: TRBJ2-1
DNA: TGTGCCAGCAGTCCCCTAGCGGTGACCTACAATGAGCAGTTCTTC
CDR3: CASSPLAVTYNEQFF

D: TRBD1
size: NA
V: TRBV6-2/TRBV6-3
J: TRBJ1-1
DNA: TGTGCCAGCGGGATTTGGGACAGCGCCCCTGAAGCTTTCTTT
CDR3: CASGIWDSAPEAFF

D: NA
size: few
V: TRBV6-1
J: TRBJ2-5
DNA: TGTGCCAGCAGTGAAGGGGTGGTTCGTTTGGGAGAGACCCAGTACTTC
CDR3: CASSEGVVRLGETQYF

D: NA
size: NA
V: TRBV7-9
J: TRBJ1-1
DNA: TGTGCCAGCAGCTTGCGGCAGGGAGGGGAAACTGAAGCTTTCTTT
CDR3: CASSLRQGGETEAFF

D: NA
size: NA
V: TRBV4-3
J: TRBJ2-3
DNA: TGCGCCAGCAGCCAAGACAGGGGGGCGGGTACGCAGTATTTT
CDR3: CASSQDRGAGTQYF

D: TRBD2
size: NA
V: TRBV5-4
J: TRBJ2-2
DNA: TGTGCCAGCAGCCCCGGGAGCGGGGGGGCGACCGGGGAGCTGTTTTTT
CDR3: CASSPGSGGATGELFF

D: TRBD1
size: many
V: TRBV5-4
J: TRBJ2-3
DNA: TGTGCCAGCAGCACCGGGACAGGGAGATTTGCAGATACGCAGTATTTT
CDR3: CASSTGTGRFADTQYF

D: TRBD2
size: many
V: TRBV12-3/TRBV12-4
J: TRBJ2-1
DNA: TGTGCCAGCAGTCCCGAGCGGGAGTTCAATGAGCAGTTCTTC
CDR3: CASSPEREFNEQFF

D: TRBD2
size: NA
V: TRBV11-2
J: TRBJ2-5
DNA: TGTGCCAGCAGCCGACCGTTTAATGGACTAGCGGGCGGGGGGGCCCAGTACTTC
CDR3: CASSRPFNGLAGGGAQYF

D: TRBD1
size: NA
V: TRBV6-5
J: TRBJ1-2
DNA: TGTGCCAGCAGAACGGACCGACAGGGGAATCTCTATGGCTACACCTTC
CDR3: CASRTDRQGNLYGYTF

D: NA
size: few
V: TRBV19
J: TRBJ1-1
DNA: TGTGCCAGTAGTCCGGACAGTTGGGGGAACACTGAAGCTTTCTTT
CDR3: CASSPDSWGNTEAFF

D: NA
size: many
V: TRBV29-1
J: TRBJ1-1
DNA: TGCAGCGTTGCCTTCCGCCTGACGAACACTGAAGCTTTCTTT
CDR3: CSVAFRLTNTEAFF